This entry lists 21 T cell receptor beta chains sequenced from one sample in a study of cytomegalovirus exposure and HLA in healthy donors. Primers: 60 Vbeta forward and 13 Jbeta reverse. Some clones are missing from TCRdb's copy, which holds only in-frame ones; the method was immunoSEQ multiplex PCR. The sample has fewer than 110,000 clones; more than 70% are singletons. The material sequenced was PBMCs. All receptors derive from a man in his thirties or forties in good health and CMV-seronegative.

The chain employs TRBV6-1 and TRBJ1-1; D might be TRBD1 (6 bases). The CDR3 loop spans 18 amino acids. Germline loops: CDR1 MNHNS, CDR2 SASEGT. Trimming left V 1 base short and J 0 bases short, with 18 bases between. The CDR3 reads CASSEDVHREILNTEAFF. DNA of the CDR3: TGTGCCAGCAGTGAAGACGTGCACAGGGAAATTTTGAACACTGAAGCTTTCTTT.

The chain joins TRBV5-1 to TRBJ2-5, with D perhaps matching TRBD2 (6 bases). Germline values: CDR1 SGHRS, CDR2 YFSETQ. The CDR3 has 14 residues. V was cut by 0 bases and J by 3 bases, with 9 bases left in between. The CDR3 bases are TGCGCCAGCAGCTTGGGGGGAGGAGAAGAGACCCAGTACTTC. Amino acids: CASSLGGGEETQYF.

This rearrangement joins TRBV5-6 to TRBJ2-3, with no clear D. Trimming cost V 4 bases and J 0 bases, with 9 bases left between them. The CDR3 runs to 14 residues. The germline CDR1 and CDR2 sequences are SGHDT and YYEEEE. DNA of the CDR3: TGTGCCAGCAGCCTGCGTACCAGCACAGATACGCAGTATTTT. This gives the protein CASSLRTSTDTQYF.

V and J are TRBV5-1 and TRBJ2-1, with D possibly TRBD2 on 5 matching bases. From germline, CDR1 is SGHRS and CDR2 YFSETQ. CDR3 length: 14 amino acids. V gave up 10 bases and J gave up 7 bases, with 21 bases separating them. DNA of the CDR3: TGCGCCTGCTCCTCGACGCACCCGGGGAATGAGCAGTTCTTC. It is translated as CACSSTHPGNEQFF.

The CDR3 DNA reads TGTGCCAGCAGCCTGGCCAGGGGGGAAGGCTACACCTTC. Its protein is CASSLARGEGYTF. The rearrangement joins TRBV5-5 to TRBJ1-2; TRBD1 matches 7 bases. The CDR3 spans 13 residues. V was clipped by 4 bases and J by 8 bases; unmatched bases: 8. Germline lookup yields CDR1 SGHKS and CDR2 YYEKEE (reference sequence).

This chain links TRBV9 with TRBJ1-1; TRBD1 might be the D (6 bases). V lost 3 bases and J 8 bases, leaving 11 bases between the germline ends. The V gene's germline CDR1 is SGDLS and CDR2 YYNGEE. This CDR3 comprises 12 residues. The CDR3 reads CASSEADREAFF. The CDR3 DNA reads TGTGCCAGCAGCGAGGCGGACAGAGAAGCTTTCTTT.

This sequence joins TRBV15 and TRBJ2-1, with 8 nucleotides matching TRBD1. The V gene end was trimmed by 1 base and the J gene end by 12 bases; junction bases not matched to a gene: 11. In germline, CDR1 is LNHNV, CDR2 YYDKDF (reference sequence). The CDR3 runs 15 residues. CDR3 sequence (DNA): TGTGCCACCAGCAGAGGAAGTCCAGGGGGCCAGCGGCAGTTCTTC. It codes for CATSRGSPGGQRQFF. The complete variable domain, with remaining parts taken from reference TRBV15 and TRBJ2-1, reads DAMVIQNPRYQVTQFGKPVTLSCSQTLNHNVMYWYQQKSSQAPKLLFHYYDKDFNNEADTPDNFQSRRPNTSFCFLDIRSPGLGDTAMYLCATSRGSPGGQRQFFGPGTRLTVL.

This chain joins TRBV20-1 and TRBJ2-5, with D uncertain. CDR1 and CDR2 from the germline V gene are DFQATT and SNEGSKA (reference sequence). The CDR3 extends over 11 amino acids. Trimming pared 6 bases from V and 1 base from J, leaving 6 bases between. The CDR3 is CSAESQETQYF. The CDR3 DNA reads TGCAGTGCAGAGAGCCAAGAGACCCAGTACTTC.

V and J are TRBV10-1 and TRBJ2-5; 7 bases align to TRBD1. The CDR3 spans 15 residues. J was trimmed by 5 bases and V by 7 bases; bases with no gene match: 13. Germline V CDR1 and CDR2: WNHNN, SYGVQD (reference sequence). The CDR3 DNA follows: TGCGCCAGCACCCCGTTTCGGGGACAGTTGGAGACCCAGTACTTC. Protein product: CASTPFRGQLETQYF.

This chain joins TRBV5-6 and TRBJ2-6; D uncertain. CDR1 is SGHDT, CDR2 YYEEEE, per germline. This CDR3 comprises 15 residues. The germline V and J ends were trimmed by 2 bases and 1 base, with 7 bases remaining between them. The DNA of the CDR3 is TGTGCCAGCAGCTTAAGGAGTTCTGGGGCCAACGTCCTGACTTTC. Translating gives CASSLRSSGANVLTF.

This CDR3 is CASSAGQEGNQPQHF. CDR3 sequence (DNA): TGTGCCTCGAGCGCCGGACAGGAGGGCAATCAGCCCCAGCATTTT. The chain is built from TRBV10-3 and TRBJ1-5, with 7 bases fitting TRBD1. Germline V gene sequence: CDR1 ENHRY, CDR2 SYGVKD. V lost 11 bases, J lost 2 bases, and 12 bases stayed unmatched. The CDR3 consists of 15 residues.

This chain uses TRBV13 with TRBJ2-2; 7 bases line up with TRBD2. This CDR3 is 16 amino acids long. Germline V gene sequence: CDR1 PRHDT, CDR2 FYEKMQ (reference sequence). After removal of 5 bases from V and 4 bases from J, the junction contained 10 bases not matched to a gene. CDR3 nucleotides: TGTGCCAGCAGCCCCGGGACTACCTCGACCACCGGGGAGCTGTTTTTT. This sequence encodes CASSPGTTSTTGELFF.

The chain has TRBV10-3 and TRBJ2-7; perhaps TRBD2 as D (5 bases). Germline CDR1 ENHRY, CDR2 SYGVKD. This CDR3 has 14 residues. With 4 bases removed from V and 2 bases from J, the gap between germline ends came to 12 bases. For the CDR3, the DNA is TGTGCCATCAGTGTACCCCCGAGGGCCTACGAGCAGTACTTC. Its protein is CAISVPPRAYEQYF.

The CDR3 nucleotides read TGTGCCTGGACTTATTGGTGGGACAGGGCTGGAAACACCATATATTTT. It encodes CAWTYWWDRAGNTIYF. The chain has TRBV30 and TRBJ1-3; 9 bases fit TRBD1. The CDR3 has 16 amino acids. CDR1 GTSNPN and CDR2 SVGIG come from the germline V gene (reference sequence). V shed 4 bases and J 2 bases; nucleotides not matched to a gene: 9.

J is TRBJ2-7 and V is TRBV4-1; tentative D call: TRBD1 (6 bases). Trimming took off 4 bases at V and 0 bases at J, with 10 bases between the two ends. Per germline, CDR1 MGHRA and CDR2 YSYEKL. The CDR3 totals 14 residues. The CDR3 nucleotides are TGCGCCAGCAGCCCGGACAGCTTCTCCTACGAGCAGTACTTC. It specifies CASSPDSFSYEQYF.

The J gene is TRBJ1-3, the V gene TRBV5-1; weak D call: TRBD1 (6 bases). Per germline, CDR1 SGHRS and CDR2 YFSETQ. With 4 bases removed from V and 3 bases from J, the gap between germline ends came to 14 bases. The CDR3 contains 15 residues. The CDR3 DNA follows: TGCGCCAGCAGCGCCCAGGGGTATCTTGGAAACACCATATATTTT. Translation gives CASSAQGYLGNTIYF.

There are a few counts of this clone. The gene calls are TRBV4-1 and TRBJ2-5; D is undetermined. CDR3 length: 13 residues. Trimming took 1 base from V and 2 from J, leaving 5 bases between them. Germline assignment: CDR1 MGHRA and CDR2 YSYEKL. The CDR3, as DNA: TGCGCCAGCAGCCAAGGCGGTCAAGAGACCCAGTACTTC. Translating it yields CASSQGGQETQYF.

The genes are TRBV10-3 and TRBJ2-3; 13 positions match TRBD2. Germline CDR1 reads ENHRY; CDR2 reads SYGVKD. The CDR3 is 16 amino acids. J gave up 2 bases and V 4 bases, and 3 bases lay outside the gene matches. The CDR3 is CAISGGLAGDTDTQYF. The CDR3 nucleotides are TGTGCCATCAGTGGTGGACTAGCGGGAGACACAGATACGCAGTATTTT.

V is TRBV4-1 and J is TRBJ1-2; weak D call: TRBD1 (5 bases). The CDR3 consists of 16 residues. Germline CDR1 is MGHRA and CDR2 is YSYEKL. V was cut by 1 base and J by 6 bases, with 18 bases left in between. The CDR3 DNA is TGCGCCAGCAGCCAAGGGGAGGGCAGGGTGAGGGATGGCTACACCTTC. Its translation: CASSQGEGRVRDGYTF.

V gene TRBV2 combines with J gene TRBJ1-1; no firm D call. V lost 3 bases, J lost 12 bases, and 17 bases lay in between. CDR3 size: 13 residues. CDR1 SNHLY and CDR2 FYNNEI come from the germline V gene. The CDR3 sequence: CASSDSLGLLTFF. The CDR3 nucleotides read TGTGCCAGCAGTGATAGCTTAGGTTTGTTGACTTTCTTT.

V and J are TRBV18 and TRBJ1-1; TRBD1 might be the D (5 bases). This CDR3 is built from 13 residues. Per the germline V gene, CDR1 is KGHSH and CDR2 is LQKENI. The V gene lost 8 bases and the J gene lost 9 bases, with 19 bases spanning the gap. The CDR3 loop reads CASRGQGASKAFF. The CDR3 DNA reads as TGTGCCAGCCGAGGACAAGGGGCGAGCAAAGCTTTCTTT.